The present TCR beta chain was sequenced within a study of T cells in Graves' hyperthyroidism and ophthalmopathy. Whole-study context: Initial diagnosis, before any treatment, was when peripheral blood was collected. Whole-study findings and limits: Onset of ophthalmopathy came a median approximately 6.9 months after the model predicted it. Through a model of 13 V-J features, ophthalmopathy was separated from stable hyperthyroidism.

Ophthalmopathy cases met thresholds of Clinical Activity Score at least 3, NOSPECS grade at least 4 and duration under 3 months. TCR beta CDR3 region amplification was performed from RNA transcripts. The TCR CDR3 first-round RT-PCR relied on the HTBI primer set. TCRdb called the multiplex PCR reads again in MiXCR, with one record for every CDR3 protein. The sample holds about 590,000 distinct CDR3 sequences, 12% to 15% seen once. This clonotype was recorded many times. Antigen unknown. J was trimmed by 5 bases and V by 3 bases; bases with no gene match: 10. The CDR3 contains 16 residues. CDR1 and CDR2 (germline): KGHSH, LQKENI.

The receptor was derived from a woman aged 18-29 years with Graves' ophthalmopathy. Sequencing was performed on blood. This chain joins TRBV18 and TRBJ2-1; TRBD2 matches 7 bases. DNA of the CDR3: TGTGCCAGCTCACCGAGGCACGGGCTAGCGGACAATGAGCAGTTCTTC. It translates to CASSPRHGLADNEQFF.